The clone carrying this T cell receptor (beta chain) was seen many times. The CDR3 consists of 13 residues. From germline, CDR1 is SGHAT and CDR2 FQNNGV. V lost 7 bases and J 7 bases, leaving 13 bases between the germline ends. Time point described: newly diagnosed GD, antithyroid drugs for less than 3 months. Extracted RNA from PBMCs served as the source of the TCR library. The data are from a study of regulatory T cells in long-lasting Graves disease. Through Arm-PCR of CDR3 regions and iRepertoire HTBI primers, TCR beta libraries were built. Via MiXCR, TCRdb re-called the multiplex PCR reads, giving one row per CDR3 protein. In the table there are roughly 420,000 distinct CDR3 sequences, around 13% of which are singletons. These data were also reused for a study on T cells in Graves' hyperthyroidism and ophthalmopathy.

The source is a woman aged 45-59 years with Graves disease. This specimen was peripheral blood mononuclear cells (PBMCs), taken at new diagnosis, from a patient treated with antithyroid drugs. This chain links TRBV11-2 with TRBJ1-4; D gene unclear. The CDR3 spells CASTPAGSEKLFF. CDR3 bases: TGTGCCAGCACCCCCGCGGGGAGTGAAAAACTGTTTTTT.